The 29 T cell receptor beta chains presented below share a single source sample, sequenced in a study of CD8+CD57+ T cells in acquired aplastic anemia (dated by TCRdb to 2016 to 2019). Sequencing instrument: Illumina HiSeq 2000. Genomic DNA was used as template for profiling of TCR beta VDJ combinations and CDR3 sequences. Starting from the raw public reads, TCRdb applied fastp trimming at Q25, assembled clones with MiXCR and retained in-frame beta chains. CDR3 protein sequences are deduplicated, and each keeps its most common genes and DNA. This sample has about 270,000 distinct CDR3 sequences in its table, and approximately 56% of those were observed once. Of the sample, roughly 8% is held by the ten largest clones. Sequenced material: sorted CD4+, CD8+, or CD8+CD57+ T cells (not recorded which) from PBMCs. Source of these receptors: a human donor with severe aplastic anemia or a healthy control (not recorded which).

Only a few counts were recorded for this clonotype. The chain carries TRBV6-4 and TRBJ1-2; a possible D gene is TRBD1 (5 bases). Germline loops: CDR1 MRHNA, CDR2 SNTAGT. Trimming pared 6 bases from V and 13 bases from J, leaving 18 bases between. CDR3 length: 12 amino acids. Here the CDR3 reads CASRGTDSGLTF. CDR3 DNA: TGTGCCAGCAGGGGGACCGACAGCGGCCTCACCTTC.

The chain uses TRBV7-9 and TRBJ2-1; D remains ambiguous. Germline CDR1 reads SEHNR; CDR2 reads FQNEAQ (reference sequence). The CDR3 is made up of 14 amino acids. V lost 2 bases to trimming and J lost 5 bases, with 10 bases between them. The CDR3 DNA is TGTGCCAGCAGCTTAAGTCTAAAGAACAATGAGCAGTTCTTC. Protein sequence: CASSLSLKNNEQFF.

The V and J genes are TRBV7-9 and TRBJ2-7; D may be TRBD1 or TRBD2 (5 bases each). V was shortened by 7 bases and J by 0 bases, with 7 bases between the two germline ends. In germline, CDR1 is SEHNR, CDR2 FQNEAQ (reference sequence). The CDR3 has 12 amino acids. CDR3 amino acids: CASTRGSYEQYF. The CDR3 region has the DNA TGTGCCAGCACGAGGGGCTCCTACGAGCAGTACTTC.

Notes on this clonotype: A junction end diverges from the germline sequence, so it may reflect a read error. The rearrangement links TRBV29-1 to TRBJ1-2, with 10 bases fitting TRBD1. The CDR3 has 17 amino acids. Germline CDR1 is SQVTM and CDR2 is ANQGSEA. In DNA form, the CDR3 reads TGCAGCGTGGTATCGCCTGGGACAGGGGCTTCTAACTATGGCCACGCCTTC. Translating gives CSVVSPGTGASNYGHAF. Using reference TRBV29-1 and TRBJ1-2 for the parts outside the CDR3, the full variable domain is SAVISQKPSRDICQRGTSLTIQCQVDSQVTMMFWYRQQPGQSLTLIATANQGSEATYESGFVIDKFPISRPNLTFSTLTVSNMSPEDSSIYLCSVVSPGTGASNYGHAFGSGTRLTVV.

This clonotype was seen at least ten times. The chain recombines TRBV5-6 with TRBJ2-1; D may be TRBD2 (7 bases). The CDR3 covers 16 residues. Germline CDR1 is SGHDT and CDR2 is YYEEEE. V lost 0 bases to trimming and J lost 5 bases, with 15 bases between them. The CDR3 spells CASSLGPAGANNEQFF. The CDR3 DNA is TGTGCCAGCAGCTTGGGCCCCGCGGGGGCGAACAATGAGCAGTTCTTC.

V gene TRBV7-8 combines with J gene TRBJ1-3, with a weak D call TRBD1 (6 bases). Germline V CDR1 and CDR2: SGHVS, FQNEAQ. V lost 4 bases, J lost 4 bases, and 17 bases lay in between. The CDR3 is 16 residues long. In DNA form, the CDR3 reads TGTGCCAGCAGCTCAGAGATGGGGGCGCGGGGAAACACCATATATTTT. Translating gives CASSSEMGARGNTIYF.

The table lists this clonotype with a few counts. This chain joins TRBV24-1 and TRBJ2-2; tentatively, D is TRBD1 (6 bases). Trimming shortened V by 8 bases and J by 1 base, and 13 bases separated the two germline ends. This CDR3 is 15 amino acids long. Per germline, CDR1 KGHDR and CDR2 SFDVKD. In DNA form, the CDR3 reads TGTGCCACCACCAGCACGGGACAGAACACCGGGGAGCTGTTTTTT. Translation: CATTSTGQNTGELFF.

The chain has TRBV29-1 and TRBJ1-1; D is perhaps TRBD1 (5 bases). The CDR3 is made up of 14 amino acids. CDR1 and CDR2 from the germline V gene are SQVTM and ANQGSEA. Deletions cut 1 base from V and 3 bases from J, with 12 bases between. CDR3 amino acids: CSVEGGGGDTEAFF. DNA of the CDR3: TGCAGCGTTGAAGGGGGGGGGGGGGACACTGAAGCTTTCTTT.

V usage is TRBV19 and J usage is TRBJ1-2, with 10 bases lining up with TRBD1. This CDR3 has 14 amino acids. The V gene end was trimmed by 6 bases and the J gene end by 8 bases; junction bases not matched to a gene: 9. CDR1 and CDR2 from the germline V gene are LNHDA and SQIVND (reference sequence). DNA of the CDR3: TGTGCCAGTAGGGGACAGGGGTCCCTATACGGCTACACCTTC. Its translation: CASRGQGSLYGYTF.

The V gene is TRBV10-3, the J gene TRBJ2-3; 7 bases fit TRBD2. The ends lost 6 bases at V and 0 bases at J; junction bases unmatched: 9. The CDR3 is made up of 16 amino acids. Germline V lookup: CDR1 ENHRY, CDR2 SYGVKD. CDR3 amino acids: CAIRAGTGGSTDTQYF. The CDR3 region has the DNA TGTGCCATCAGAGCCGGGACGGGGGGTAGCACAGATACGCAGTATTTT.

The V call is TRBV24-1, the J call TRBJ1-5; 7 bases align to TRBD1. V shed 5 bases, J shed 7 bases, and the junction held 7 bases outside the gene matches. The CDR3 totals 14 residues. The V gene's germline CDR1 is KGHDR and CDR2 SFDVKD. The CDR3, as DNA: TGTGCCACCAGTGCAGGCGGCAGGGGGCAGCCCCAGCATTTT. Its translation is CATSAGGRGQPQHF.

In regard to this clonotype: This CDR3 is missing its conserved last phenylalanine or tryptophan, likely due to a read error. The V and J genes are TRBV9 and TRBJ2-7, with no clear D. V was clipped by 4 bases and J by 0 bases, with 8 bases between them. Germline CDR1 SGDLS, CDR2 YYNGEE. The CDR3 length is 13 residues. CDR3 bases: TGTGCCAGCAGCCCATCTAACTCCTACGAGCAGTACTTA. It encodes CASSPSNSYEQYL.

In its sample, this clonotype was seen many times. This chain connects TRBV7-3 to TRBJ2-5; 9 nucleotides align to TRBD2. V dropped 0 bases and J dropped 5; count of bases not matched to a gene: 1. The CDR3 totals 14 residues. The germline gives CDR1 SGHTA, CDR2 FQGTGA. CDR3 coding DNA: TGTGCCAGCAGCTTAACTAGCGGGGGCGAGACCCAGTACTTC. It is translated as CASSLTSGGETQYF.

V is TRBV6-1 and J is TRBJ2-1; TRBD2 matches 10 bases. Unmatched junction bases numbered 4, after V lost 6 bases and J lost 11 bases. This CDR3 comprises 12 residues. The V gene's germline CDR1 is MNHNS and CDR2 SASEGT. The CDR3 loop reads CASSQAGGQQFF. DNA for the CDR3: TGTGCCAGCAGCCAAGCGGGGGGGCAGCAGTTCTTC.

The chain joins TRBV7-9 to TRBJ2-7; 8 positions agree with TRBD2. CDR3 length: 16 amino acids. Losses at the gene ends were 5 bases for V and 2 bases for J; bases not matched to a gene: 11. Germline V gene sequence: CDR1 SEHNR, CDR2 FQNEAQ (reference sequence). The DNA of the CDR3 is TGTGCCAGCAGCCGAACCACTAGCGGCGGTACCTACGAGCAGTACTTC. Its translation is CASSRTTSGGTYEQYF.

The chain uses TRBV7-3 and TRBJ1-1, with D perhaps TRBD1 (6 bases). CDR1 is SGHTA, CDR2 FQGTGA, per germline. This CDR3 is 14 amino acids long. V lost 5 bases and J 4 bases, leaving 14 bases between the germline ends. In DNA form, the CDR3 reads TGTGCCAGCAGCGTCAGCAGGGGTCTCACTGAAGCTTTCTTT. Its translation: CASSVSRGLTEAFF.

This clonotype was seen many times. This chain connects TRBV2 to TRBJ1-4; perhaps TRBD1 as D (6 bases). V was trimmed by 4 bases and J by 8 bases, leaving 14 bases between them. The germline gives CDR1 SNHLY, CDR2 FYNNEI. The CDR3 runs to 14 residues. The CDR3 reads CASSANRDEEKLFF. DNA for the CDR3: TGTGCCAGCAGTGCGAACAGGGATGAAGAAAAACTGTTTTTT.

Many counts were recorded for this clonotype. The chain employs TRBV2 and TRBJ1-1; 7 bases map to TRBD1. Germline V lookup: CDR1 SNHLY, CDR2 FYNNEI. V lost 1 base to trimming and J lost 13 bases; unmatched junction nucleotides: 15. The CDR3 length is 15 residues. The CDR3 reads CASSEGRGPGLKDFF. Here the CDR3 DNA reads TGTGCCAGCAGTGAAGGAAGGGGGCCAGGGCTGAAGGATTTCTTT. The whole variable domain, remainder taken from reference TRBV2 and TRBJ1-1, is EPEVTQTPSHQVTQMGQEVILRCVPISNHLYFYWYRQILGQKVEFLVSFYNNEISEKSEIFDDQFSVERPDGSNFTLKIRSTKLEDSAMYFCASSEGRGPGLKDFFGQGTRLTVV.

The V call is TRBV19, the J call TRBJ2-7; 8 bases agree with TRBD1. CDR3 size: 13 residues. V shed 5 bases, J shed 6 bases, and the junction held 6 bases outside the gene matches. Germline V CDR1 and CDR2: LNHDA, SQIVND (reference sequence). The CDR3 region has the DNA TGTGCCAGTAGTCAGGGGGCGACGCGCGAGCAGTACTTC. It yields the protein CASSQGATREQYF. Full variable domain (missing parts from reference TRBV19 and TRBJ2-7): DGGITQSPKYLFRKEGQNVTLSCEQNLNHDAMYWYRQDPGQGLRLIYYSQIVNDFQKGDIAEGYSVSREKKESFPLTVTSAQKNPTAFYLCASSQGATREQYFGPGTRLTVT.

This clonotype was picked up many times. The chain joins TRBV4-2 to TRBJ2-7, with 8 nucleotides matching TRBD2. The germline V gene encodes CDR1 LGHNA and CDR2 YNFKEQ. V dropped 5 bases and J dropped 0; count of bases not matched to a gene: 3. CDR3 length equals 14 residues. The CDR3 sequence is CASSGGGSSYEQYF. CDR3 in DNA: TGTGCCAGCAGCGGCGGGGGGAGCTCCTACGAGCAGTACTTC.

V usage is TRBV3-1 and J usage is TRBJ1-5; no clear D. CDR1 and CDR2 from the germline V gene are LGHDT and YNNKEL (reference sequence). V lost 1 base, J lost 6 bases, and 13 bases lay in between. The CDR3 is 15 amino acids. The CDR3 DNA reads as TGTGCCAGCAGCCAAGGCAAGGGTTGGGTTCAGCCCCAGCATTTT. This codes for CASSQGKGWVQPQHF.

The sample holds a few counts of this clonotype. The gene calls are TRBV7-9 and TRBJ1-1; 9 bases are a match to TRBD1. With 3 bases clipped from V and 4 bases from J, the junction kept 6 bases outside the gene matches. The CDR3 covers 15 residues. From germline, CDR1 is SEHNR and CDR2 FQNEAQ (reference sequence). CDR3 in amino acids: CASSFQQGAGTEAFF. Here the CDR3 DNA reads TGTGCCAGCAGCTTCCAACAGGGGGCAGGCACTGAAGCTTTCTTT. Full variable domain (rest looked up from reference TRBV7-9 and TRBJ1-1): DTGVSQNPRHKITKRGQNVTFRCDPISEHNRLYWYRQTLGQGPEFLTYFQNEAQLEKSRLLSDRFSAERPKGSFSTLEIQRTEQGDSAMYLCASSFQQGAGTEAFFGQGTRLTVV.

This chain connects TRBV5-1 to TRBJ2-7; the D is unclear. The CDR3 length is 14 residues. V was cut by 3 bases and J by 4 bases, with 14 bases left in between. Germline lookup yields CDR1 SGHRS and CDR2 YFSETQ. The DNA of the CDR3 is TGCGCCAGCAGCTCTTACTCCCCTGAGTACGAGCAGTACTTC. It translates to CASSSYSPEYEQYF.

This sequence joins TRBV18 and TRBJ1-1; 8 nucleotides align to TRBD1. The CDR3 has 14 residues. CDR1 is KGHSH, CDR2 LQKENI, per germline. J lost 8 bases, V lost 8 bases, and 13 bases had no gene match. The CDR3 DNA follows: TGTGCCAGCGGACAGGACAGGGTGTTAGGCGAAGCTTTCTTT. Amino acids: CASGQDRVLGEAFF.

The gene calls are TRBV7-2 and TRBJ2-3, with no clear D. The CDR3 loop spans 13 amino acids. CDR1 and CDR2 from the germline V gene are SGHTA and FQGNSA. V lost 1 base and J lost 7, with 9 bases in between. CDR3 in DNA: TGTGCCAGCAGCTTAGGCAGGCGAAATACGCAGTATTTT. Its translation: CASSLGRRNTQYF. The entire variable domain, with the rest obtained from reference TRBV7-2 and TRBJ2-3, is as follows: GAGVSQSPSNKVTEKGKDVELRCDPISGHTALYWYRQSLGQGLEFLIYFQGNSAPDKSGLPSDRFSAERTGGSVSTLTIQRTQQEDSAVYLCASSLGRRNTQYFGPGTRLTVL.

The chain carries TRBV24-1 and TRBJ2-5; no clear D gene. In germline, CDR1 is KGHDR, CDR2 SFDVKD. V lost 3 bases to trimming and J lost 5 bases, with 9 bases between them. CDR3 length equals 13 residues. The CDR3 coding sequence is TGTGCCACCAGTGATACCTCGGTCGAGACCCAGTACTTC. It codes for CATSDTSVETQYF.

This chain links TRBV2 with TRBJ2-1, with D tentatively TRBD1 or TRBD2 (5 bases each). In germline, CDR1 is SNHLY, CDR2 FYNNEI. The length of the CDR3 is 15 residues. V gave up 6 bases and J gave up 0 bases, with 12 bases separating them. In nucleotides, the CDR3 is TGTGCCAGCAGCCGGGACCCGAGCTCCTACAATGAGCAGTTCTTC. Translated, it gives CASSRDPSSYNEQFF.

The J gene is TRBJ2-7, the V gene TRBV4-1; a weak D match, TRBD1 (6 bases). The CDR3 is 13 amino acids. Germline assignment: CDR1 MGHRA and CDR2 YSYEKL. V lost 3 bases and J lost 3, with 9 bases in between. The CDR3 is CASSQTDSYEQYF. CDR3 in DNA: TGCGCCAGCAGCCAGACGGACAGCTACGAGCAGTACTTC.

This clonotype was counted at least ten times. The chain recombines TRBV7-9 with TRBJ1-4; TRBD1 matches 9 bases. The CDR3 totals 20 residues. Looked up from germline, CDR1 is SEHNR and CDR2 is FQNEAQ (reference sequence). The V and J ends lost 7 bases and 0 bases, in that order; junction bases with no gene match: 18. The CDR3 bases are TGTGCCAGCAAGTCCTGGGTAGACAGGGGGACCTATGCAACTAATGAAAAACTGTTTTTT. Encoded protein: CASKSWVDRGTYATNEKLFF. Looking up the rest from reference TRBV7-9 and TRBJ1-4 gives the full variable domain: DTGVSQNPRHKITKRGQNVTFRCDPISEHNRLYWYRQTLGQGPEFLTYFQNEAQLEKSRLLSDRFSAERPKGSFSTLEIQRTEQGDSAMYLCASKSWVDRGTYATNEKLFFGSGTQLSVL.